This T cell receptor beta chain was identified in a study of cytomegalovirus exposure and HLA in healthy donors. General observations from the study: According to the study, around 150 TCR beta chains were cytomegalovirus-associated. Using the classifier, cytomegalovirus status was reportedly diagnosed with high specificity and sensitivity. Rarity marked most TCR sequences, yet some public TCRs occurred in many donors.

On this clone itself: The antigen remains undetermined.

This table comes from immunoSEQ multiplex PCR, and its TCRdb copy is limited to in-frame clones, with some not included. The sample includes more than 45,000 clones, 91% of them seen just once. Germline CDR1 and CDR2: LGHNA and YNFKEQ. V was pared by 3 bases and J by 0 bases, with 12 bases between. The CDR3 totals 15 residues. The sequenced sample was PBMCs. This clonotype originated in a woman in her twenties or thirties in good health and CMV-seronegative. V is TRBV4-2 and J is TRBJ2-7, with D possibly matching TRBD2 (6 bases). CDR3 nucleotide sequence: TGTGCCAGCAGCCAGGCTAGCGAGAGCTCCTACGAGCAGTACTTC. Its protein is CASSQASESSYEQYF.